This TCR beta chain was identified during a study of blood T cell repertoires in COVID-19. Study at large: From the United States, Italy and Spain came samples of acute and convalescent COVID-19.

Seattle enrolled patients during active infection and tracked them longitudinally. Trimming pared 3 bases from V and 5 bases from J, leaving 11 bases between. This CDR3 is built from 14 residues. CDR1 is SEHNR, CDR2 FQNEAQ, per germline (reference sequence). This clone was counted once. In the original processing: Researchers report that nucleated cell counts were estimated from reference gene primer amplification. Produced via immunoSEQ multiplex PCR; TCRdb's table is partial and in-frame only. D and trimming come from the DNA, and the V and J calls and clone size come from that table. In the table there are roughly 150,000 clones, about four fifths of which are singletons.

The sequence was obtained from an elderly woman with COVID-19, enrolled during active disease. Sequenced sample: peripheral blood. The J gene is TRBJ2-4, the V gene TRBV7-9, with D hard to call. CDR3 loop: CASSFSELQNIQYF. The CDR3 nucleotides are TGTGCCAGCAGCTTTTCCGAACTGCAAAACATTCAGTACTTC.